One and the same sample provided the 25 T cell receptor beta chains below, sequenced in a study of blood T cell repertoires in COVID-19. Here immunoSEQ multiplex PCR was the method, and the copy in TCRdb shows in-frame clones only, minus some. The sample lists approximately 270,000 clones; around 85% were seen once. Sequenced sample: peripheral blood. All receptors derive from a woman aged 70-85 years with acute or convalescent COVID-19.

The rearrangement joins TRBV9 to TRBJ1-2; D is undetermined. The V end was cut by 2 bases, the J end by 0 bases, with 5 bases between. The CDR3 extends over 13 amino acids. Germline values: CDR1 SGDLS, CDR2 YYNGEE. The CDR3: CASSVGANYGYTF. In DNA form, the CDR3 reads TGTGCCAGCAGCGTGGGAGCTAACTATGGCTACACCTTC.

The CDR3 DNA is TGTGCCACCAGCAGAGATATAACCGGCTATGGCTACACCTTC. It specifies CATSRDITGYGYTF. The chain links TRBV15 to TRBJ1-2; D uncertain. V shed 0 bases and J shed 4 bases, with 9 bases lying between them. This CDR3 contains 14 residues. Germline V CDR1 and CDR2: LNHNV, YYDKDF (reference sequence).

The V gene is TRBV27, the J gene TRBJ1-1; 7 nucleotides agree with TRBD1. The V gene's germline CDR1 is MNHEY and CDR2 SMNVEV (reference sequence). The CDR3 contains 16 residues. J was trimmed by 1 base and V by 6 bases; bases with no gene match: 11. The CDR3 sequence is CASSRETGKGNTEAFF. CDR3 DNA: TGTGCCAGCAGCCGCGAGACAGGGAAGGGGAACACTGAAGCTTTCTTT.

J is TRBJ2-1 and V is TRBV14; 11 nucleotides match TRBD2. Trimming removed 3 bases from V and 9 bases from J; junction bases left unmatched: 13. Per germline, CDR1 SGHDN and CDR2 FVKESK. The CDR3 spans 17 residues. The CDR3 protein is CASSQYLLAGGGIEQFF. CDR3 DNA sequence: TGTGCCAGCAGCCAGTATCTCCTAGCGGGGGGTGGTATTGAGCAGTTCTTC.

This clone came up a few times. The V gene is TRBV7-9, the J gene TRBJ1-6; D is unresolved. Trimming cost V 1 base and J 6 bases, with 7 bases left between them. Germline V gives CDR1 SEHNR, CDR2 FQNEAQ (reference sequence). The CDR3 runs 14 residues. CDR3 loop: CASSLVRGNSPLHF. The CDR3 DNA follows: TGTGCCAGCAGCTTAGTACGGGGTAATTCACCCCTCCACTTT.

Points on this clone: A junction boundary mismatches the germline segment, possibly from a read error. The V call is TRBV11-2, the J call TRBJ2-5; TRBD2 matches at 9 bases. Germline lookup yields CDR1 SGHAT and CDR2 FQNNGV. CDR3 length: 15 amino acids. CDR3 sequence (DNA): TGTGCCACCAGCTTAAGGCGGGGGGGCGGGGAGACCCAGTACTTC. Amino acid sequence: CATSLRRGGGETQYF.

The chain carries TRBV9 and TRBJ1-3; tentatively, D is TRBD1 (6 bases). CDR3 length equals 15 residues. Between the trimmed V and J ends, which lost 2 bases and 3 bases, there was a span of 12 bases. Germline V gene lookup returns CDR1 SGDLS and CDR2 YYNGEE. In nucleotides, the CDR3 is TGTGCCAGCAGCGTGTACAGGGACGGTGGAAACACCATATATTTT. It is translated as CASSVYRDGGNTIYF.

As DNA, the CDR3 is TGTGCCAGCAGCGGGACAGTCCAGAACACCGGGGAGCTGTTTTTT. This sequence encodes CASSGTVQNTGELFF. V is TRBV6-6 and J is TRBJ2-2, with TRBD1 identical over 7 bases. J gave up 1 base and V 6 bases, and 5 bases lay outside the gene matches. Germline CDR1 reads MNHNY; CDR2 reads SVGAGI (reference sequence). The CDR3 runs to 15 residues.

The chain is built from TRBV28 and TRBJ2-3, with D uncertain. Per germline, CDR1 MDHEN and CDR2 SYDVKM. V was clipped by 3 bases and J by 4 bases, with 11 bases between them. This CDR3 region has 14 residues. The CDR3 coding sequence is TGTGCCAGCAGTTTGGCCCCGGCGGCAGATACGCAGTATTTT. Amino acids: CASSLAPAADTQYF.

The chain has TRBV6-6 and TRBJ1-3; D not certain. V was clipped by 6 bases and J by 0 bases, with 9 bases between them. This CDR3 is built from 14 residues. The germline CDR1 and CDR2 sequences are MNHNY and SVGAGI (reference sequence). In nucleotides, the CDR3 is TGTGCCAGCAGGGAGGAGTTCTCTGGAAACACCATATATTTT. Its translation: CASREEFSGNTIYF.

The J gene is TRBJ1-2, the V gene TRBV3-1 (or the pseudogene TRBV3-2); perhaps TRBD1 as D (5 bases). Germline CDR1 LGHDT, CDR2 YNNKEL (reference sequence). Trimming removed 1 base from V and 4 bases from J, with 7 bases in between. CDR3 length: 13 amino acids. CDR3 bases: TGTGCCAGCAGCCAAGCCCAGGGCTATGGCTACACCTTC. Protein: CASSQAQGYGYTF.

This sequence joins TRBV3-1 (or the pseudogene TRBV3-2) and TRBJ2-7; 10 bases are shared with TRBD2. V trimming: 1 base; J trimming: 9 bases; junction bases outside the gene matches: 9. Germline assignment: CDR1 LGHDT and CDR2 YNNKEL (reference sequence). The CDR3 totals 15 residues. The CDR3 DNA sequence: TGTGCCAGCAGCCAAGGGGAAGCGGGGGGGAGCGGGCAGTACTTC. The encoded protein is CASSQGEAGGSGQYF.

The genes are TRBV7-9 and TRBJ1-1; D is ambiguous. The V gene lost 0 bases and the J gene lost 6 bases, with 11 bases spanning the gap. The length of the CDR3 is 14 residues. Germline V lookup: CDR1 SEHNR, CDR2 FQNEAQ (reference sequence). The CDR3 DNA sequence: TGTGCCAGCAGCTTAGCGGGTGGGCCCGCTGAAGCTTTCTTT. This codes for CASSLAGGPAEAFF.

The table lists this clone with a few counts. The V gene is TRBV14, the J gene TRBJ1-3; D gene ambiguous. Germline CDR1 reads SGHDN; CDR2 reads FVKESK. The CDR3 is 13 residues long. Trimming took off 1 base at V and 6 bases at J, with 7 bases between the two ends. CDR3 in amino acids: CASSQVWANTIYF. For the CDR3, the DNA is TGTGCCAGCAGCCAAGTTTGGGCAAACACCATATATTTT.

The chain links TRBV7-9 to TRBJ1-1; the match to TRBD1 covers 8 bases. This CDR3 is built from 14 residues. The V gene end was trimmed by 4 bases and the J gene end by 4 bases; junction bases not matched to a gene: 5. Germline V gene lookup returns CDR1 SEHNR and CDR2 FQNEAQ (reference sequence). The CDR3 is CASSSGQGTTEAFF. CDR3 nucleotides: TGTGCCAGCAGCTCCGGACAGGGTACCACTGAAGCTTTCTTT.

The CDR3 DNA reads as TGTGCCTCCATGGGGGAGGACAACTATGGCTACACCTTC. This encodes CASMGEDNYGYTF. The chain combines TRBV7-9 with TRBJ1-2; D is perhaps TRBD1 (5 bases). Trimming stripped 11 bases from V and 2 bases from J, with 15 bases between. The CDR3 runs 13 residues. Germline CDR1 reads SEHNR; CDR2 reads FQNEAQ (reference sequence).

This chain uses TRBV6-5 with TRBJ1-1; 7 bases agree with TRBD1. The CDR3 is 14 amino acids. Losses at the gene ends were 4 bases for V and 4 bases for J; bases not matched to a gene: 6. The V gene's germline CDR1 is MNHEY and CDR2 SVGAGI. The CDR3 DNA sequence: TGTGCCAGCAGTTTCGGGACAGAAATCACTGAAGCTTTCTTT. Its protein is CASSFGTEITEAFF.

The J gene is TRBJ1-1, the V gene TRBV6-5, with D hard to call. The CDR3 is 12 amino acids. Germline-derived CDR1 and CDR2 are MNHEY and SVGAGI. The V and J ends lost 8 bases and 5 bases respectively, with 12 bases between them. CDR3 sequence (DNA): TGTGCCAGCTCGCAGGCGGGGACTGAAGCTTTCTTT. It codes for CASSQAGTEAFF.

The chain employs TRBV7-2 and TRBJ1-1; D perhaps matches TRBD1 (6 bases). The CDR3 spans 14 residues. Trimming shortened V by 6 bases and J by 4 bases, and 15 bases separated the two germline ends. Germline V gene sequence: CDR1 SGHTA, CDR2 FQGNSA. The CDR3 DNA follows: TGTGCCAGCAGGCGAATCGGACAGCTCACTGAAGCTTTCTTT. This codes for CASRRIGQLTEAFF.

V usage is TRBV7-9 and J usage is TRBJ1-4; D might be TRBD1 (5 bases). Per the germline V gene, CDR1 is SEHNR and CDR2 is FQNEAQ (reference sequence). The CDR3 covers 15 residues. The V end was cut by 5 bases, the J end by 5 bases, with 15 bases between. The CDR3 DNA is TGTGCCAGCAGCGCTCCCCAGGGTACCAATGAAAAACTGTTTTTT. As protein: CASSAPQGTNEKLFF.

The gene calls are TRBV20-1 and TRBJ1-5; possible D gene TRBD1, 5 bases. This CDR3 spans 13 amino acids. Trimming took 3 bases from V and 7 from J, leaving 13 bases between them. Germline assignment: CDR1 DFQATT and CDR2 SNEGSKA (reference sequence). The CDR3 coding sequence is TGCAGTGCTAGTGGGGCCTCGACCCAGCCCCAGCATTTT. It yields the protein CSASGASTQPQHF.

The chain recombines TRBV18 with TRBJ2-3, with 9 bases that match TRBD2. Looked up from germline, CDR1 is KGHSH and CDR2 is LQKENI. The CDR3 spans 16 residues. After removal of 3 bases from V and 0 bases from J, the junction contained 4 bases not matched to a gene. CDR3 DNA sequence: TGTGCCAGCTCACCGGTAGCGGGGGTTAGCACAGATACGCAGTATTTT. Translated, it gives CASSPVAGVSTDTQYF.

The V and J genes are TRBV2 and TRBJ2-3; the D gene is possibly TRBD1 (5 bases). Germline V gene data show CDR1 as SNHLY and CDR2 as FYNNEI. V lost 3 bases to trimming and J lost 6 bases, with 13 bases between them. The CDR3 loop spans 14 amino acids. The CDR3 nucleotides are TGTGCCAGCAGTGAGGGGCTTTCCTTGGATACGCAGTATTTT. It is translated as CASSEGLSLDTQYF.

The chain employs TRBV3-1 (or the pseudogene TRBV3-2) and TRBJ1-2; 8 positions agree with TRBD1. The trim removed 10 bases at V and 2 bases at J, leaving 9 bases unmatched. The CDR3 length is 14 residues. Germline CDR1 LGHDT, CDR2 YNNKEL (reference sequence). The CDR3 here is CATKASGGNYGYTF. The CDR3 DNA reads as TGTGCCACCAAAGCCTCAGGGGGCAACTATGGCTACACCTTC.

The chain employs TRBV7-2 and TRBJ2-7; 9 bases match TRBD2. Losses at the gene ends were 1 base for V and 3 bases for J; bases not matched to a gene: 10. CDR1 and CDR2 (germline): SGHTA, FQGNSA. The CDR3 is 17 amino acids. The CDR3 spells CASSLGPLLAGYYEQYF. For the CDR3, the DNA is TGTGCCAGCAGCTTAGGTCCCTTGCTAGCGGGGTACTACGAGCAGTACTTC.